These T cell receptor beta chains were read from a single sample in a study of shared clonotypes between healthy human individuals. TCRdb keeps only in-frame clones here, not all; method: immunoSEQ multiplex PCR. The sample consists of 2 million to 3 million clones, under 95% of them appearing once. Sequenced input: naive CD4+ T cells from PBMCs. These TCRs come from a man between 18 and 35 years old in good health. Some clones in this sample may be carry-over from other donors' samples. The CDR3 runs from the conserved cysteine through the conserved F or W. D genes are given only for firm matches. Not every row has a clone size; where given, it reads once, few, many or a size class.

v_gene: TRBV7-9
j_gene: TRBJ2-1
abundance: -
len: 15
d_gene: TRBD2
CDR3aa: CASSLDSAGYNEQFF
CDR3nt: TGTGCCAGCAGCTTAGACTCAGCGGGGTACAATGAGCAGTTCTTC

v_gene: TRBV6-6
j_gene: TRBJ2-3
abundance: -
len: 15
d_gene: -
CDR3aa: CASTPRWLAEADVYF
CDR3nt: TGTGCCAGCACTCCCCGTTGGTTAGCGGAGGCCGATGTGTATTTT

v_gene: TRBV10-3
j_gene: TRBJ1-1
abundance: once
len: 12
d_gene: TRBD1
CDR3aa: CAISDGTAEAFF
CDR3nt: TGTGCCATCAGTGACGGGACAGCCGAAGCTTTCTTT

v_gene: TRBV7-2
j_gene: TRBJ2-7
abundance: -
len: 15
d_gene: -
CDR3aa: CASSLARQVFYEQYF
CDR3nt: TGTGCCAGCAGCTTAGCCCGCCAGGTTTTCTACGAGCAGTACTTC

v_gene: TRBV7-9
j_gene: TRBJ1-1
abundance: -
len: 12
d_gene: TRBD1
CDR3aa: CASSFGQGGTFF
CDR3nt: TGTGCCAGCAGCTTTGGACAGGGGGGGACTTTCTTT

v_gene: TRBV9
j_gene: TRBJ1-2
abundance: -
len: 12
d_gene: -
CDR3aa: CASSVEGDGYTF
CDR3nt: TGTGCCAGCAGCGTAGAAGGGGATGGCTACACCTTC

v_gene: TRBV7-9
j_gene: TRBJ1-5
abundance: -
len: 17
d_gene: -
CDR3aa: CASSPATGDRSNQPQHF
CDR3nt: TGTGCCAGCAGCCCAGCAACAGGAGACCGTAGCAATCAGCCCCAGCATTTT

v_gene: TRBV6-5
j_gene: TRBJ2-3
abundance: once
len: 16
d_gene: -
CDR3aa: CASSYTYGRRTDTQYF
CDR3nt: TGTGCCAGCAGTTACACATACGGGCGACGCACAGATACGCAGTATTTT

v_gene: TRBV7-2
j_gene: TRBJ2-3
abundance: -
len: 13
d_gene: -
CDR3aa: CASSLVRRESQYF
CDR3nt: TGTGCCAGCAGCTTAGTTCGTCGGGAGTCGCAGTATTTT

v_gene: TRBV28
j_gene: TRBJ1-1
abundance: -
len: 12
d_gene: -
CDR3aa: CASSSIATEAFF
CDR3nt: TGTGCCAGCAGTTCGATTGCTACAGAGGCTTTCTTT

v_gene: TRBV4-1
j_gene: TRBJ2-7
abundance: -
len: 14
d_gene: -
CDR3aa: CASSLRDGPYEQYF
CDR3nt: TGCGCCAGCAGCCTCCGGGACGGCCCCTACGAGCAGTACTTC

v_gene: TRBV11-3
j_gene: TRBJ2-3
abundance: -
len: 16
d_gene: -
CDR3aa: CASSLELGVSTDTQYF
CDR3nt: TGTGCCAGCAGCCTCGAACTCGGGGTGAGCACAGATACGCAGTATTTT

v_gene: TRBV7-9
j_gene: TRBJ2-7
abundance: once
len: 14
d_gene: -
CDR3aa: CASSFPGVLYEQYF
CDR3nt: TGTGCCAGCAGCTTCCCGGGGGTTCTCTACGAGCAGTACTTC

v_gene: TRBV7-8
j_gene: TRBJ2-7
abundance: once
len: 17
d_gene: TRBD2
CDR3aa: CASSSRWAGEPSYEQYF
CDR3nt: TGTGCCAGCAGCTCTCGGTGGGCGGGAGAACCCTCCTACGAGCAGTACTTC

v_gene: TRBV5-1
j_gene: TRBJ2-2
abundance: -
len: 17
d_gene: TRBD2
CDR3aa: CASTPQLAGVGTGELFF
CDR3nt: TGCGCCAGCACACCCCAGCTAGCGGGAGTGGGCACCGGGGAGCTGTTTTTT

v_gene: TRBV7-3
j_gene: TRBJ2-2
abundance: -
len: 14
d_gene: -
CDR3aa: CASSWGQYTGELFF
CDR3nt: TGTGCCAGCAGCTGGGGGCAGTACACCGGGGAGCTGTTTTTT

v_gene: TRBV6-4
j_gene: TRBJ1-1
abundance: -
len: 14
d_gene: -
CDR3aa: CASSARDAQDSAFF
CDR3nt: TGTGCCAGCAGTGCCCGGGACGCTCAGGATTCAGCTTTCTTT

v_gene: TRBV25-1
j_gene: TRBJ2-7
abundance: -
len: 12
d_gene: -
CDR3aa: CASSEYSYEQYF
CDR3nt: TGTGCCAGCAGTGAATACTCTTACGAGCAGTACTTC

v_gene: TRBV4-1
j_gene: TRBJ1-2
abundance: -
len: 14
d_gene: TRBD1
CDR3aa: CASSQGRTGVGYTF
CDR3nt: TGCGCCAGCAGCCAAGGCCGGACAGGGGTGGGCTACACCTTC

v_gene: TRBV12-2
j_gene: TRBJ2-7
abundance: -
len: 17
d_gene: -
CDR3aa: CASRLVGALAYSYEQYF
CDR3nt: TGTGCAAGTCGCTTAGTTGGAGCACTAGCGTACTCCTACGAGCAGTACTTC

v_gene: TRBV28
j_gene: TRBJ1-5
abundance: -
len: 17
d_gene: TRBD1
CDR3aa: CASSSPSGTGNNQPQHF
CDR3nt: TGTGCCAGCAGTTCCCCCTCCGGGACAGGGAACAATCAGCCCCAGCATTTT

v_gene: TRBV7-9
j_gene: TRBJ2-1
abundance: -
len: 16
d_gene: -
CDR3aa: CASSSPQGGGYNEQFF
CDR3nt: TGTGCCAGCAGCTCCCCCCAGGGGGGGGGATACAATGAGCAGTTCTTC

v_gene: TRBV9
j_gene: TRBJ1-1
abundance: -
len: 13
d_gene: -
CDR3aa: CASSVQSDTEAFF
CDR3nt: TGTGCCAGCAGCGTGCAAAGTGACACTGAAGCTTTCTTT

v_gene: TRBV4-1
j_gene: TRBJ2-7
abundance: -
len: 16
d_gene: TRBD1
CDR3aa: CASSQSSSGQFHEQYF
CDR3nt: TGCGCCAGCAGCCAGAGCTCCTCGGGACAGTTCCACGAGCAGTACTTC

v_gene: TRBV6-5
j_gene: TRBJ2-7
abundance: -
len: 15
d_gene: TRBD1
CDR3aa: CASSSWDRGNYEQYF
CDR3nt: TGTGCCAGCAGTTCCTGGGACAGGGGAAATTACGAGCAGTACTTC

v_gene: TRBV7-6
j_gene: TRBJ2-5
abundance: -
len: 15
d_gene: -
CDR3aa: CASSFASARRETQYF
CDR3nt: TGTGCCAGCAGCTTTGCTAGCGCCAGGAGGGAGACCCAGTACTTC

v_gene: TRBV18
j_gene: TRBJ2-1
abundance: -
len: 13
d_gene: -
CDR3aa: CASSPPGAEEQFF
CDR3nt: TGTGCCAGCTCACCCCCCGGGGCGGAAGAGCAGTTCTTC

v_gene: TRBV28
j_gene: TRBJ1-2
abundance: -
len: 16
d_gene: TRBD1
CDR3aa: CASRTGGDWSNYGYTF
CDR3nt: TGTGCCAGCAGGACAGGGGGTGACTGGTCTAACTATGGCTACACCTTC

v_gene: TRBV2
j_gene: TRBJ2-7
abundance: -
len: 15
d_gene: TRBD2
CDR3aa: CASRIRLAGAYEQYF
CDR3nt: TGTGCCAGCAGGATTCGACTAGCGGGAGCCTACGAGCAGTACTTC

v_gene: TRBV15
j_gene: TRBJ2-1
abundance: -
len: 14
d_gene: TRBD1
CDR3aa: CATRPGQASNEQFF
CDR3nt: TGTGCCACCAGACCGGGACAGGCCAGCAATGAGCAGTTCTTC

v_gene: TRBV5-1
j_gene: TRBJ2-1
abundance: -
len: 14
d_gene: -
CDR3aa: CASSFSDSYNEQFF
CDR3nt: TGCGCCAGCAGCTTTTCGGACTCCTACAATGAGCAGTTCTTC

v_gene: TRBV28
j_gene: TRBJ2-7
abundance: -
len: 17
d_gene: -
CDR3aa: CASSLTPRTQSSYEQYF
CDR3nt: TGTGCCAGCAGTTTAACGCCCAGGACGCAGTCCTCCTACGAGCAGTACTTC

v_gene: TRBV19
j_gene: TRBJ1-5
abundance: -
len: 16
d_gene: -
CDR3aa: CASSKYRQVSNQPQHF
CDR3nt: TGTGCCAGTAGTAAATACAGGCAGGTTAGCAATCAGCCCCAGCATTTT

v_gene: TRBV6-5
j_gene: TRBJ2-1
abundance: -
len: 14
d_gene: -
CDR3aa: CASSYSINGNEQFF
CDR3nt: TGTGCCAGCAGTTACTCGATTAACGGGAATGAGCAGTTCTTC

v_gene: TRBV2
j_gene: TRBJ1-6
abundance: -
len: 14
d_gene: -
CDR3aa: CASSGDGASSPLHF
CDR3nt: TGTGCCAGCAGTGGTGACGGGGCGAGTTCACCCCTCCACTTT

v_gene: TRBV4-3
j_gene: TRBJ2-7
abundance: -
len: 14
d_gene: -
CDR3aa: CASSPEGGVYEQYF
CDR3nt: TGCGCCAGCAGCCCAGAGGGGGGAGTCTACGAGCAGTACTTC

v_gene: TRBV4-2
j_gene: TRBJ2-1
abundance: -
len: 18
d_gene: -
CDR3aa: CASSQVHRLGGSYNEQFF
CDR3nt: TGTGCCAGCAGCCAAGTTCACCGCTTGGGAGGCTCCTACAATGAGCAGTTCTTC

v_gene: TRBV15
j_gene: TRBJ1-1
abundance: many
len: 13
d_gene: -
CDR3aa: CATSRDRNTEAFF
CDR3nt: TGTGCCACCAGCAGAGATCGAAACACTGAAGCTTTCTTT

v_gene: TRBV7-2
j_gene: TRBJ2-5
abundance: -
len: 15
d_gene: TRBD1
CDR3aa: CASSRTGGQQETQYF
CDR3nt: TGTGCCAGCAGCCGGACAGGGGGACAGCAAGAGACCCAGTACTTC

v_gene: TRBV6-5
j_gene: TRBJ1-1
abundance: once
len: 15
d_gene: -
CDR3aa: CASSYSEATNTEAFF
CDR3nt: TGTGCCAGCAGTTACTCGGAGGCAACAAACACTGAAGCTTTCTTT

v_gene: TRBV20-1
j_gene: TRBJ2-1
abundance: -
len: 10
d_gene: -
CDR3aa: CSARADEQFF
CDR3nt: TGCAGTGCCCGCGCTGATGAGCAGTTCTTC

v_gene: TRBV29-1
j_gene: TRBJ1-1
abundance: -
len: 12
d_gene: -
CDR3aa: CSVPSGDTEAFF
CDR3nt: TGCAGCGTTCCCAGTGGGGACACTGAAGCTTTCTTT

v_gene: TRBV7-9
j_gene: TRBJ2-3
abundance: -
len: 16
d_gene: TRBD2
CDR3aa: CASSLDGTSGTDTQYF
CDR3nt: TGTGCCAGCAGCTTAGACGGGACTAGCGGAACAGATACGCAGTATTTT

v_gene: TRBV27
j_gene: TRBJ1-1
abundance: once
len: 14
d_gene: -
CDR3aa: CASSLGGGNTEAFF
CDR3nt: TGTGCCAGCAGTTTAGGGGGAGGGAACACTGAAGCTTTCTTT

v_gene: TRBV7-9
j_gene: TRBJ1-2
abundance: -
len: 14
d_gene: -
CDR3aa: CASSLAAGNYGYTF
CDR3nt: TGTGCCAGCAGCTTAGCGGCGGGAAACTATGGCTACACCTTC

v_gene: TRBV5-4
j_gene: TRBJ1-2
abundance: -
len: 15
d_gene: TRBD1
CDR3aa: CASSGHRGDNYGYTF
CDR3nt: TGTGCCAGCAGCGGACACAGGGGTGATAACTATGGCTACACCTTC

v_gene: TRBV28
j_gene: TRBJ2-7
abundance: -
len: 15
d_gene: TRBD2
CDR3aa: CASSSPGGSVYEQYF
CDR3nt: TGTGCCAGCAGTTCGCCCGGCGGGAGTGTCTACGAGCAGTACTTC

v_gene: TRBV28
j_gene: TRBJ2-7
abundance: -
len: 17
d_gene: -
CDR3aa: CASRPPRGEVSSYEQYF
CDR3nt: TGTGCCAGCAGACCTCCGAGGGGTGAGGTGAGCTCCTACGAGCAGTACTTC

v_gene: TRBV25-1
j_gene: TRBJ2-2
abundance: -
len: 17
d_gene: TRBD1
CDR3aa: CASNGQGSHTLTGELFF
CDR3nt: TGTGCCAGCAACGGACAGGGAAGCCACACTTTGACCGGGGAGCTGTTTTTT

v_gene: TRBV28
j_gene: TRBJ2-3
abundance: -
len: 16
d_gene: TRBD1
CDR3aa: CASSSRLLTGPNTQYF
CDR3nt: TGTGCCAGCAGTTCGCGACTATTGACAGGGCCGAATACGCAGTATTTT

v_gene: TRBV5-1
j_gene: TRBJ2-3
abundance: -
len: 15
d_gene: -
CDR3aa: CASSLSAGSTDTQYF
CDR3nt: TGCGCCAGCAGCTTGTCCGCGGGATCCACAGATACGCAGTATTTT

v_gene: TRBV28
j_gene: TRBJ2-7
abundance: -
len: 15
d_gene: TRBD2
CDR3aa: CASSGTSSGSYEQYF
CDR3nt: TGTGCCAGCAGTGGGACTTCTAGCGGAAGCTACGAGCAGTACTTC

v_gene: TRBV2
j_gene: TRBJ2-1
abundance: -
len: 15
d_gene: -
CDR3aa: CASSATEKLGNEQFF
CDR3nt: TGTGCCAGCAGCGCGACGGAAAAGTTAGGCAATGAGCAGTTCTTC

v_gene: TRBV28
j_gene: TRBJ2-1
abundance: -
len: 11
d_gene: -
CDR3aa: CASNTPEEQFF
CDR3nt: TGTGCCAGCAATACCCCGGAGGAGCAGTTCTTC

v_gene: TRBV5-4
j_gene: TRBJ2-7
abundance: -
len: 14
d_gene: TRBD1
CDR3aa: CASSLGTGGGEQYF
CDR3nt: TGTGCCAGCAGCTTGGGTACAGGGGGCGGGGAGCAGTACTTC

v_gene: TRBV2
j_gene: TRBJ2-5
abundance: -
len: 13
d_gene: -
CDR3aa: CASSVNRQETQYF
CDR3nt: TGTGCCAGCAGTGTAAACAGGCAGGAGACCCAGTACTTC

v_gene: TRBV6-5
j_gene: TRBJ1-1
abundance: few
len: 11
d_gene: -
CDR3aa: CASTGYTEAFF
CDR3nt: TGTGCCAGCACCGGGTACACTGAAGCTTTCTTT